A selection of T cell receptor beta chains follows, all from one sample in a study of CD8 T cells in Susac syndrome. TCRdb passed the immunoSEQ multiplex PCR reads through MiXCR, listing each CDR3 protein once. Found here are 150,000 to 200,000 distinct CDR3 sequences, about 91% of them singletons; the top ten hold about 0.1%. Sequencing was carried out using CD4+ T cells from PBMCs. The receptors come from a human donor with Susac syndrome. Each CDR3 is given with its conserved first and last residue.

j_gene: TRBJ2-1
v_gene: TRBV9
CDR3aa: CASSVGVGVGGSYNEQFF

j_gene: TRBJ2-3
v_gene: TRBV11-2
CDR3aa: CASSFRTSGADTQYF

j_gene: TRBJ1-5
v_gene: TRBV12-5
CDR3aa: CASGLYQPQHF

j_gene: TRBJ1-1
v_gene: TRBV20-1
CDR3aa: CSARDWRGSNTEAFF

j_gene: TRBJ2-1
v_gene: TRBV20-1
CDR3aa: CSAPRGGLSHFDEQFF

j_gene: TRBJ1-3
v_gene: TRBV3-1
CDR3aa: CASSPLVGNTIYF

j_gene: TRBJ1-4
v_gene: TRBV14
CDR3aa: CASSHEPPGWTNEKLFF

j_gene: TRBJ1-1
v_gene: TRBV20-1
CDR3aa: CSARVRGEMNTEAFF

j_gene: TRBJ1-5
v_gene: TRBV7-2
CDR3aa: CASSPDGTNQPQHF

j_gene: TRBJ1-2
v_gene: TRBV7-9
CDR3aa: CASSLTGDYGYTF

j_gene: TRBJ1-2
v_gene: TRBV6-5
CDR3aa: CASSYREGGYGYTF

j_gene: TRBJ2-1
v_gene: TRBV28
CDR3aa: CASSFMSGRDNEQFF

j_gene: TRBJ1-5
v_gene: TRBV18
CDR3aa: CASSPSTGDDQPQHF

j_gene: TRBJ1-2
v_gene: TRBV18
CDR3aa: CASSPFRDNRGYGYTF

j_gene: TRBJ1-1
v_gene: TRBV29-1
CDR3aa: CSVEVWTGWEWHTEAFF

j_gene: TRBJ2-7
v_gene: TRBV19
CDR3aa: CASSISSTGEREQYF

j_gene: TRBJ2-2
v_gene: TRBV27
CDR3aa: CASSVNRALNTGELFF

j_gene: TRBJ2-4
v_gene: TRBV7-3
CDR3aa: CASSLTGTSGLQYF

j_gene: TRBJ2-2
v_gene: TRBV9
CDR3aa: CASSVAWEGELFF

j_gene: TRBJ1-1
v_gene: TRBV6-1
CDR3aa: CASTRRENTEAFF

j_gene: TRBJ1-4
v_gene: TRBV21-1
CDR3aa: CASSKGGRVGEKLFF

j_gene: TRBJ1-2
v_gene: TRBV9
CDR3aa: CASSVGGDSNYGYTF

j_gene: TRBJ1-1
v_gene: TRBV28
CDR3aa: CASVYMAEAFF

j_gene: TRBJ2-4
v_gene: TRBV11-2
CDR3aa: CASSFELAGGMDIQYF

j_gene: TRBJ1-2
v_gene: TRBV12-3/TRBV12-4
CDR3aa: CASTLGAWNYGYTF

j_gene: TRBJ1-4
v_gene: TRBV20-1
CDR3aa: CSARDSVGAGEKLFF

j_gene: TRBJ2-1
v_gene: TRBV7-2
CDR3aa: CASSLARSGGYNEQFF

j_gene: TRBJ2-5
v_gene: TRBV29-1
CDR3aa: CSVPAWAGGKNLIQETQYF

j_gene: TRBJ1-4
v_gene: TRBV5-4
CDR3aa: CASSATGGEDEKLFF

j_gene: TRBJ2-1
v_gene: TRBV5-6
CDR3aa: CASDRSFGGSGDEQFF

j_gene: TRBJ1-5
v_gene: TRBV12-3/TRBV12-4
CDR3aa: CASSLEYSNQPQHF

j_gene: TRBJ2-5
v_gene: TRBV12-3/TRBV12-4
CDR3aa: CASSLWESQETQYF

j_gene: TRBJ2-7
v_gene: TRBV5-6
CDR3aa: CASSFSGTYYEQYF

j_gene: TRBJ2-7
v_gene: TRBV6-5
CDR3aa: CASSGTGPGYEQYF

j_gene: TRBJ2-1
v_gene: TRBV20-1
CDR3aa: CSARGGDEQFF

j_gene: TRBJ2-1
v_gene: TRBV2
CDR3aa: CASNLFSGGAYNEQFF

j_gene: TRBJ1-1
v_gene: TRBV9
CDR3aa: CASTGPLNTEAFF

j_gene: TRBJ2-7
v_gene: TRBV20-1
CDR3aa: CSARRPRTVFEQYF

j_gene: TRBJ2-1
v_gene: TRBV5-1
CDR3aa: CASSLDPGGGSYNEQFF

j_gene: TRBJ2-3
v_gene: TRBV7-6
CDR3aa: CASSLRASGSWDTQYF

j_gene: TRBJ2-3
v_gene: TRBV5-1
CDR3aa: CASSSLLSGDSTDTQYF

j_gene: TRBJ2-2
v_gene: TRBV12-3/TRBV12-4
CDR3aa: CASSRPSGSRNTGELFF

j_gene: TRBJ2-3
v_gene: TRBV15
CDR3aa: CATSTRGGQGDTQYF

j_gene: TRBJ1-3
v_gene: TRBV5-1
CDR3aa: CASSLAPTEYSGNTIYF

j_gene: TRBJ2-5
v_gene: TRBV12-3/TRBV12-4
CDR3aa: CASSPRGVGETQYF

j_gene: TRBJ2-1
v_gene: TRBV14
CDR3aa: CASSQSSYYNEQFF

j_gene: TRBJ1-1
v_gene: TRBV29-1
CDR3aa: CSGGQPGTEAFF

j_gene: TRBJ1-2
v_gene: TRBV11-2
CDR3aa: CASSLVRRTSGYTF